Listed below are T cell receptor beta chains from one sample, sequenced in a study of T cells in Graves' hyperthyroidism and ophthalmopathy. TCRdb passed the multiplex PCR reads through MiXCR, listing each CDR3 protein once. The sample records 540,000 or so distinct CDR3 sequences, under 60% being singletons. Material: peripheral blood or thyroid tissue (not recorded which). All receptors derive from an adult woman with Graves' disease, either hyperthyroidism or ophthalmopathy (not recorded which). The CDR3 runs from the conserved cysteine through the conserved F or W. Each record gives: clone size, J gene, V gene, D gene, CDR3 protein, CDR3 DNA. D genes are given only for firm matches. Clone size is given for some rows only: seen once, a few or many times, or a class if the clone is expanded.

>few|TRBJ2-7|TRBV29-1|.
CSVEVPGPHSYEQYF
TGCAGCGTTGAGGTGCCGGGGCCCCACTCCTATGAGCAGTACTTC
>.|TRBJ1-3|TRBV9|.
CASSSGDTIYF
TGTGCCAGCAGTTCGGGGGACACCATATATTTT
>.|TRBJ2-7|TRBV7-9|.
CASSQDLLAFEQYF
TGTGCCAGCAGCCAAGATCTTCTAGCGTTCGAGCAGTACTTC
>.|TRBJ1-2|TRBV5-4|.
CASSLGGASYGYTF
TGTGCCAGCAGCTTGGGGGGCGCATCCTACGGCTACACCTTC
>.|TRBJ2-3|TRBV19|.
CASSLARPAGGTDTQYF
TGTGCCAGTAGTCTGGCTAGACCCGCGGGTGGCACAGATACGCAGTATTTT
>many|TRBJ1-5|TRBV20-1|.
CSARDNSGGSQPQHF
TGCAGTGCTAGAGATAACTCCGGGGGCAGTCAGCCCCAGCATTTT
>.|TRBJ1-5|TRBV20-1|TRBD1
CSGLTGDDLGHF
TGCAGTGGTCTGACAGGGGACGACTTAGGGCATTTT
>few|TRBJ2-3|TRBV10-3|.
CAISEPIDRASDTQYF
TGTGCCATCAGTGAGCCCATTGATCGGGCCTCAGATACGCAGTATTTT
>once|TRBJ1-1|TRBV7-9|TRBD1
CASSRTGSNTEAFF
TGTGCCAGCAGCAGGACAGGATCGAACACTGAAGCTTTCTTT
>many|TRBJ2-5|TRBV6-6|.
CASSTRETQYF
TGTGCCAGCAGTACCAGGGAGACCCAGTACTTC
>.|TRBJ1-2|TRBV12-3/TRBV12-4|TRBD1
CASSFGTAVMGYTF
TGTGCCAGCAGTTTTGGGACAGCAGTCATGGGCTACACCTTC
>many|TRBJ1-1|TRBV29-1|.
CSVGGGNTEAFF
TGCAGCGTTGGGGGGGGGAACACTGAAGCTTTCTTT
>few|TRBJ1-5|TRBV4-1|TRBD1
CASSRNPGGFINQPQHF
TGCGCCAGCAGCCGAAATCCAGGGGGCTTCATCAATCAGCCCCAGCATTTT
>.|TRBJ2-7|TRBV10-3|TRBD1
CAISYSPGQNYEQYF
TGTGCCATCAGTTACTCACCGGGACAGAACTACGAGCAGTACTTC
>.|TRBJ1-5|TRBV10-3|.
CATTREQKNQPQHF
TGTGCCACCACCCGGGAGCAGAAGAATCAGCCCCAGCATTTT
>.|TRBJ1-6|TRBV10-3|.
CAISRGRVNSPLHF
TGTGCCATCAGCCGCGGACGGGTCAATTCACCCCTCCACTTT
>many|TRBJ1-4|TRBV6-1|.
CASSEAYPNEKLFF
TGTGCCAGCAGTGAAGCGTACCCTAATGAAAAACTGTTTTTT
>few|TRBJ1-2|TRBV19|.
CASSTGPNGYTF
TGTGCCAGTAGCACAGGACCCAATGGCTACACCTTC
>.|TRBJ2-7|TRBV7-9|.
CASSTPGAHEQYF
TGTGCCAGCAGCACCCCGGGTGCCCACGAGCAGTACTTC
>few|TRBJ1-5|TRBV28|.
CASSFGRMGDNQPQHF
TGTGCCAGCAGTTTTGGCCGCATGGGGGACAATCAGCCCCAGCATTTT
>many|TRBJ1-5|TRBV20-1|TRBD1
CSARAGTGGQPQHF
TGCAGTGCTAGAGCCGGGACAGGGGGACAGCCCCAGCATTTT
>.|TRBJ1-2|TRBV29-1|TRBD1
CSVEGTGTYTF
TGCAGCGTTGAGGGGACAGGGACTTACACCTTC
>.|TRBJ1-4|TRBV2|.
CASSEGAGRSEKLFF
TGTGCCAGCAGTGAGGGGGCAGGGAGAAGTGAAAAACTGTTTTTT
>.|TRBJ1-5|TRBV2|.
CASSVDLSSGNTGSHQPQHF
TGTGCCAGCAGTGTTGACTTATCCTCTGGAAACACCGGCAGTCATCAGCCCCAGCATTTT
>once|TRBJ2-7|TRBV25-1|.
CAGSPGGGYEQYF
TGTGCCGGCAGCCCGGGGGGCGGCTACGAGCAGTACTTC
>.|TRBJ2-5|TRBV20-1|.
CSARLDTAGGETQYF
TGCAGTGCTAGACTGGACACCGCGGGTGGGGAGACCCAGTACTTC
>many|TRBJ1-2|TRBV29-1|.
CSVDDPGRYGYTF
TGCAGCGTGGATGACCCGGGGAGATATGGCTACACCTTC